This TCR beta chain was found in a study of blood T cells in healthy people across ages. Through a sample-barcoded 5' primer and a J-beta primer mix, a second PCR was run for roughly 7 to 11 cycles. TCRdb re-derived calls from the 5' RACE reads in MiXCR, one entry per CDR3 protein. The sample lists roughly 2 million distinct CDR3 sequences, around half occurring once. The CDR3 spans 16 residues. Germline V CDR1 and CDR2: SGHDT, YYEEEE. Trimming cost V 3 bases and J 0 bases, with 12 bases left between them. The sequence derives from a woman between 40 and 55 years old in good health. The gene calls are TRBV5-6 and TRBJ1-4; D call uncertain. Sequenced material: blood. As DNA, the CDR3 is TGTGCCAGCAGCTCAGTTCACCCTGCAACTAATGAAAAACTGTTTTTT. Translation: CASSSVHPATNEKLFF.